Presented here are 2 T cell receptor beta chains from one specimen sequenced in a study of T-cell memory formation after mild COVID-19. TCRdb fed the 5' RACE reads into MiXCR, producing one record per CDR3 protein. The sample has about 190,000 distinct CDR3 sequences, roughly a tenth seen once. What was sequenced was PBMCs or a T cell subset sorted from them (not recorded which). Receptors originate from a man aged 18-30 years who had mild COVID-19 (a few samples of this study predate the infection). Cell type and time point are not known.

This clonotype has a handful of counts. This chain joins TRBV5-1 and TRBJ2-5, with no clear D. Germline assignment: CDR1 SGHRS and CDR2 YFSETQ. Trimming shortened V by 7 bases and J by 6 bases, and 16 bases separated the two germline ends. The CDR3 has 13 amino acids. CDR3 sequence reads: CASSPRYLQTQYF. For the CDR3, the DNA is TGCGCCAGCTCCCCCCGATACCTACAGACCCAGTACTTC.

V and J are TRBV6-2 or TRBV6-3 and TRBJ2-3, with D possibly TRBD1 on 7 matching bases. The V end lost 7 bases, the J end lost 4 bases, and 18 bases lay between the germline ends. The CDR3 sequence is 15 residues long. CDR1 and CDR2 from the germline V gene are MNHEY and SVGEGT. CDR3 region: CASNGAGGRPDTQYF. The CDR3 DNA reads TGTGCCAGCAACGGGGCAGGGGGGCGGCCAGATACGCAGTATTTT.